A selection of T cell receptor beta chains follows, all from one sample in a study of T cell repertoires in cytomegalovirus infection. TCRdb reanalysed the reads using MiXCR and keeps one entry per CDR3 protein. There are about 310,000 distinct CDR3 sequences in the sample; just under 25% occur only once, and 10% to 15% lies in the top ten. For these receptors, no antigen is known. The source material was cultured PBMCs, sampled from culture after CMV antigen stimulation. The receptors shown here come from a human donor in good health (CMV status not recorded). Some clones in this sample may be carry-over from other donors' samples. CDR3s include the opening cysteine and the closing phenylalanine or tryptophan. Fields, in order: V gene, J gene, clone size, D gene, CDR3 DNA, CDR3 protein. The D gene is left open where the match is weak. Clone size, where shown, is once, few, many, or a class for clones that have expanded.

TRBV27	TRBJ1-4	NA	NA	TGTGCCAGCAGCTCCACATCTAATGAAAAACTGTTTTTT	CASSSTSNEKLFF
TRBV7-9	TRBJ2-1	NA	TRBD2	TGTGCCAGCAGCTTAAGAACGGGAGGGCCCGAATATGAGCAGTTCTTC	CASSLRTGGPEYEQFF
TRBV11-2	TRBJ2-1	few	NA	TGTGCCAGCAGCTTACTTGGGTTTCTAGACAATGAGCAGTTCTTC	CASSLLGFLDNEQFF
TRBV7-6	TRBJ2-5	many	TRBD2	TGTGCCAGCAGCTCCGGACTAGACCCGAAGGGGAACATCCAAGAGACCCAGTACTTC	CASSSGLDPKGNIQETQYF
TRBV20-1	TRBJ2-3	few	NA	TGCAGTGCTAGAGATGTCGTGGTTGGGCAGTATTTT	CSARDVVVGQYF
TRBV2	TRBJ2-7	NA	TRBD2	TGTGCCAGCAGTGAAATTAATTCAGGACTAGCGGGAGTCCTGATTGCCTACGAGCAGTACTTC	CASSEINSGLAGVLIAYEQYF
TRBV6-1	TRBJ2-5	NA	NA	TGTGCCAGCAGTGAATTGGCAGTCCAAGAGACCCAGTACTTC	CASSELAVQETQYF
TRBV7-8	TRBJ1-1	many	NA	TGTGCCAGCAGTCGAAGCGCGAGGGTAGACACTGAAGCTTTCTTT	CASSRSARVDTEAFF
TRBV4-1	TRBJ2-7	NA	TRBD2	TGCGCCAGCAGCCAAGACCGGACTAGCGGGACACTACCCTACGAGCAGTACTTC	CASSQDRTSGTLPYEQYF
TRBV7-6	TRBJ2-1	many	NA	TGTGCCAGCAGCTCGGGGTGGGATGAGCAGTTCTTC	CASSSGWDEQFF
TRBV2	TRBJ2-1	few	TRBD2	TGTGCCAGCACACGGGCGGGAGAGGGGAATGAGCAGTTCTTC	CASTRAGEGNEQFF
TRBV28	TRBJ2-3	few	NA	TGTGCCAGCAGTTTAAAAAGGTTCTCAGATACGCAGTATTTT	CASSLKRFSDTQYF
TRBV6-5	TRBJ1-1	few	NA	TGTGCCAGCAGTTACTCGGGGGGAAGGAGAACTGAAGCTTTCTTT	CASSYSGGRRTEAFF
TRBV12-3/TRBV12-4	TRBJ1-5	NA	NA	TGTGCCAGCAGTTTGACCGGGGGCAAGGATCAGCCCCAGCATTTT	CASSLTGGKDQPQHF
TRBV12-3/TRBV12-4	TRBJ2-1	few	NA	TGTGCCAGCAGTTTACGTTTGTCAAATGAGCAGTTCTTC	CASSLRLSNEQFF
TRBV5-6	TRBJ1-2	NA	NA	TGTGCCAGCAGCTTGAACCGTGGCAATGGCTACACCTTC	CASSLNRGNGYTF
TRBV10-3	TRBJ2-1	NA	TRBD2	TGTGCCATCAGTGATGGGACTAGAGTTTATGAGCAGTTCTTC	CAISDGTRVYEQFF
TRBV20-1	TRBJ2-2	few	TRBD2	TGCAGTGCTAGATCCTTTGCTAGCGGGAGCTTCGCCGGGGAGCTGTTTTTT	CSARSFASGSFAGELFF
TRBV20-1	TRBJ2-1	NA	NA	TGCAGTGCTAGAAGGGGCGGTGAGCAGTTCTTC	CSARRGGEQFF
TRBV6-2/TRBV6-3	TRBJ1-5	NA	NA	TGTGCCAGCAGTTACTCTGGCAGGAAGTTTCAGCCCCAGCATTTT	CASSYSGRKFQPQHF
TRBV12-5	TRBJ2-3	NA	TRBD2	TGTGCTAGTGGGGAAACTCTCGGACTAGCGACCCGTGATACGCAGTATTTT	CASGETLGLATRDTQYF
TRBV6-2/TRBV6-3	TRBJ2-1	few	NA	TGTGCCAGCAGCTCGCTAGGGGGGCGCGATGAGCAGTTCTTC	CASSSLGGRDEQFF
TRBV7-8	TRBJ2-7	many	TRBD2	TGTGCCAGCAGCTTAGCGCGGGCGGGGGGAAGCGAGCAGTACTTC	CASSLARAGGSEQYF
TRBV7-2	TRBJ2-1	NA	TRBD2	TGTGCCAGCAGACCGGGACTAGCGCTCTTTGAGCAGTTCTTC	CASRPGLALFEQFF
TRBV9	TRBJ1-5	few	NA	TGTGCCAGCAGCGTAGGTGGGACGGGTCAGCCCCAGCATTTT	CASSVGGTGQPQHF
TRBV4-3	TRBJ2-5	NA	NA	TGCGCCAGCAGCCAAGCCGGGAACCAAGAGACCCAGTACTTC	CASSQAGNQETQYF